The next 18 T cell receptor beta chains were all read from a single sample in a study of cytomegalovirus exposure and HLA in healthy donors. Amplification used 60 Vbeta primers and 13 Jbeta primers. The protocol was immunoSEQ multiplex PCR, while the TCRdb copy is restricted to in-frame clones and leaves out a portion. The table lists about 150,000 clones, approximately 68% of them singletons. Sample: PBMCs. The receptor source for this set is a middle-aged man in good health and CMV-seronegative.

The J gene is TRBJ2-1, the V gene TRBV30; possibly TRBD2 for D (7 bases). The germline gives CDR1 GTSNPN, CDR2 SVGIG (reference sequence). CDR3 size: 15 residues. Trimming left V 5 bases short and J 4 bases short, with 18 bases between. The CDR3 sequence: CAWDPGGRGYNEQFF. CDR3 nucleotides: TGTGCCTGGGACCCTGGGGGGAGGGGGTACAATGAGCAGTTCTTC.

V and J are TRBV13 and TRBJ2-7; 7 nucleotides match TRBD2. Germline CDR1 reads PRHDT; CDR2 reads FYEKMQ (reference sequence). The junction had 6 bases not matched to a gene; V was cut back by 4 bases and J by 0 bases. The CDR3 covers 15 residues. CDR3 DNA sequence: TGTGCCAGCAGCTATGGGGGGGGTAGCTCCTACGAGCAGTACTTC. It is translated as CASSYGGGSSYEQYF.

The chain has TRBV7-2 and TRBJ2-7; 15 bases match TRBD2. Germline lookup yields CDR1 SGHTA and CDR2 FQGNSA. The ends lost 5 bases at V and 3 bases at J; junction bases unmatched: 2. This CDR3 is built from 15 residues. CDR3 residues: CASSGGLAGGYEQYF. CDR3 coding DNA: TGTGCCAGCAGCGGGGGACTAGCGGGGGGCTACGAGCAGTACTTC.

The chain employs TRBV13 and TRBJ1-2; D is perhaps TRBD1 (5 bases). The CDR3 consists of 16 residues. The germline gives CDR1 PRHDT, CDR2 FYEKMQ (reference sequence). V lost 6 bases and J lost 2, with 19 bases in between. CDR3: CASRAGGGYENYGYTF. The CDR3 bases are TGTGCCAGCAGAGCTGGCGGGGGATACGAAAACTATGGCTACACCTTC.

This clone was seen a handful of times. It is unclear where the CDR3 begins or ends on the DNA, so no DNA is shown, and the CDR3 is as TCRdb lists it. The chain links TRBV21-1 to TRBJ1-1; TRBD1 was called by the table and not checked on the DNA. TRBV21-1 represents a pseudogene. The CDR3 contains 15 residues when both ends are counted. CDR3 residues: CASSQWGQGNTEAFF.

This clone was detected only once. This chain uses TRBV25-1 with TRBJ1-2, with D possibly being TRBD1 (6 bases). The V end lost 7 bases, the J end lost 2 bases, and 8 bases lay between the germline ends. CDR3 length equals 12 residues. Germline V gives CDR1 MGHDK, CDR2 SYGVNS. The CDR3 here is CASNRENYGYTF. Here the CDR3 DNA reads TGTGCCAGCAACAGGGAGAACTATGGCTACACCTTC.

CDR3 bases: TGTGCCAGCAATCAGAACAGGGGCGGGGAGCAGTACTTC. Protein: CASNQNRGGEQYF. This chain joins TRBV28 and TRBJ2-7, with TRBD1 matching over 7 bases. Unmatched junction bases numbered 10, after V lost 7 bases and J lost 7 bases. CDR1 is MDHEN and CDR2 is SYDVKM in the germline V gene. This CDR3 contains 13 residues.

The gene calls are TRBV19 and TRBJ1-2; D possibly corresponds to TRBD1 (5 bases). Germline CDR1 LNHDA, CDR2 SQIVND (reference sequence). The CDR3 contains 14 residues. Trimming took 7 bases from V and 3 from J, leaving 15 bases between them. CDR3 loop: CASTHWGGDYGYTF. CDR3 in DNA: TGTGCCAGTACCCATTGGGGAGGGGACTATGGCTACACCTTC.

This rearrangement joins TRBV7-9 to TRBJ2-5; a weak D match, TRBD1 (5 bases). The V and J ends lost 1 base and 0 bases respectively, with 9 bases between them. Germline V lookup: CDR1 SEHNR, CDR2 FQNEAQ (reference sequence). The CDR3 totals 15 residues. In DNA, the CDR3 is TGTGCCAGCAGCTTAGGCTACAGGTACCAAGAGACCCAGTACTTC. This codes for CASSLGYRYQETQYF.

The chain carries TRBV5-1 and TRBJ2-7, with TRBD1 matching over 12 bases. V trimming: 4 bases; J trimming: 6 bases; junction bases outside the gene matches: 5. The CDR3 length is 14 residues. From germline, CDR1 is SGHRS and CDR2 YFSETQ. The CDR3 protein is CASSPGTGGFEQYF. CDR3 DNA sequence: TGCGCCAGCAGCCCCGGGACAGGGGGCTTCGAGCAGTACTTC.

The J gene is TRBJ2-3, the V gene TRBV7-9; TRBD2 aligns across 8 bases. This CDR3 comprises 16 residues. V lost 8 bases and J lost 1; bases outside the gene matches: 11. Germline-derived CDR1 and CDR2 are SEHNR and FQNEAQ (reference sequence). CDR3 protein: CASYYTARGGTDTQYF. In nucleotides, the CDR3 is TGTGCCAGCTATTATACTGCGCGGGGGGGCACAGATACGCAGTATTTT.

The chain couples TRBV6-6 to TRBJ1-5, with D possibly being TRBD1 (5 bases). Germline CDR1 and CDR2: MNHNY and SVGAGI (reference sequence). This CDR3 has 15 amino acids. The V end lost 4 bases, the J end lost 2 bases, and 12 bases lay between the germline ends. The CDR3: CASSSGRVGNQPQHF. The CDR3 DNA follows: TGTGCCAGCAGTTCGGGCAGGGTGGGCAATCAGCCCCAGCATTTT.

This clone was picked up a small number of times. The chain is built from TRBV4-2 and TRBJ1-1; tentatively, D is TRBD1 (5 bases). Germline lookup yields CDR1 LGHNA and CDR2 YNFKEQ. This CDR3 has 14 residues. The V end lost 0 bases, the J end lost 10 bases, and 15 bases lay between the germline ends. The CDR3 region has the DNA TGTGCCAGCAGCCAAGAAAGGGGTCGTGGGGTAGCTTTCTTT. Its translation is CASSQERGRGVAFF.

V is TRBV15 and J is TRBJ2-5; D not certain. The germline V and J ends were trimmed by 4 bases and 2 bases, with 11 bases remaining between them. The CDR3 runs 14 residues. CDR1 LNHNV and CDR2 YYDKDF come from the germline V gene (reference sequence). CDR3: CATSTGAAQETQYF. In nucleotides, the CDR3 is TGTGCCACCAGCACCGGTGCGGCACAAGAGACCCAGTACTTC. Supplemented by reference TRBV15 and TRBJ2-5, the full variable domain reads DAMVIQNPRYQVTQFGKPVTLSCSQTLNHNVMYWYQQKSSQAPKLLFHYYDKDFNNEADTPDNFQSRRPNTSFCFLDIRSPGLGDTAMYLCATSTGAAQETQYFGPGTRLLVL.

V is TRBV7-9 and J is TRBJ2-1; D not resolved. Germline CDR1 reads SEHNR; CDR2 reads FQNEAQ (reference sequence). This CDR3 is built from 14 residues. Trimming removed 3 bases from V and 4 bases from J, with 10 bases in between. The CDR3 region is CASSFSPRYNEQFF. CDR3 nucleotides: TGTGCCAGCAGCTTTAGCCCCCGATACAATGAGCAGTTCTTC.

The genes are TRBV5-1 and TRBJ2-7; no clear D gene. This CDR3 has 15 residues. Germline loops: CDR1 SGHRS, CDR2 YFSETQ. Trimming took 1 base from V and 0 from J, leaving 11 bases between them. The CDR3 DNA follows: TGCGCCAGCAGCTTGCGCGCGTCGAGCTCCTACGAGCAGTACTTC. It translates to CASSLRASSSYEQYF.

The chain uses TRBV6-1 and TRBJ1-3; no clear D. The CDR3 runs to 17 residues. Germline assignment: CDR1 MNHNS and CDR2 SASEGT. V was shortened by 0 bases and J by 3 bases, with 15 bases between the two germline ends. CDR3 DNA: TGTGCCAGCAGTGAAGCTATGCGAGGGTGGCGTGGAAACACCATATATTTT. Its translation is CASSEAMRGWRGNTIYF.

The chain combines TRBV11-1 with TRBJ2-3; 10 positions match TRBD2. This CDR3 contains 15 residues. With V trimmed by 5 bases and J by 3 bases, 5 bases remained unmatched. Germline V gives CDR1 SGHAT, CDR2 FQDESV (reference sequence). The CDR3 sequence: CASSRAGGHTDTQYF. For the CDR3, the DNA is TGTGCCAGCAGCCGAGCGGGGGGGCATACAGATACGCAGTATTTT.